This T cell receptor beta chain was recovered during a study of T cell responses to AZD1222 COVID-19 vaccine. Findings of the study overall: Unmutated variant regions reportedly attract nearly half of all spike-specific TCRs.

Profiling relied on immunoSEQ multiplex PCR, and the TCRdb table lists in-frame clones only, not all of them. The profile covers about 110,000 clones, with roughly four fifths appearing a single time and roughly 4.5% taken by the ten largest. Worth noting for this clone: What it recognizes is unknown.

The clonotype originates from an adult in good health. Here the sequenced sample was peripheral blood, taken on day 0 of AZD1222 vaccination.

CDR3: CASSRTATAQAFF. DNA for the CDR3: TGTGCCAGCAGTCGGACGGCCACAGCCCAAGCTTTCTTT. V gene TRBV9 combines with J gene TRBJ1-1, with unresolved D. The V gene lost 5 bases and the J gene lost 9 bases, with 17 bases spanning the gap. This CDR3 is 13 amino acids long. Germline CDR1 is SGDLS and CDR2 is YYNGEE.